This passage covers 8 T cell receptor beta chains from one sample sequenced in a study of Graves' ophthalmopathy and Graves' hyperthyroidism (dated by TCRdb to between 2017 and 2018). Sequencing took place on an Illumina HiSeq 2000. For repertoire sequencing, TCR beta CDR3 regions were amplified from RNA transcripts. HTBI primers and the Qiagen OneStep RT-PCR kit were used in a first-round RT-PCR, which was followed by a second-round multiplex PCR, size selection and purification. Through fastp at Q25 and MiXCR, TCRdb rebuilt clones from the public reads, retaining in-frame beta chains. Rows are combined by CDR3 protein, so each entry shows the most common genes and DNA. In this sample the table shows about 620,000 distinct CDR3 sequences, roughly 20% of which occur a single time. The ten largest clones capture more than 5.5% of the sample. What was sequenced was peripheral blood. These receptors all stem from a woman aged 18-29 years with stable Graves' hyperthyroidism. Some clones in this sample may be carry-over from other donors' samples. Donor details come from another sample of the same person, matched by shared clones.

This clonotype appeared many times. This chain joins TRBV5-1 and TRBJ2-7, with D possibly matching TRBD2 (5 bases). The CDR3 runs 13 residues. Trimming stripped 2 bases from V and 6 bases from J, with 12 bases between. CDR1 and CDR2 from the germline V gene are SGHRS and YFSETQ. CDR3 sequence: CASSLSGSTEQYF. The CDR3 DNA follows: TGCGCCAGCAGCTTATCGGGATCTACCGAGCAGTACTTC.

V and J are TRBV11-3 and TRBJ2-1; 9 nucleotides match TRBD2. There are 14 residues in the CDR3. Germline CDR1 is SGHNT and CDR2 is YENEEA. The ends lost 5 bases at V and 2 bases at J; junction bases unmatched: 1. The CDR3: CASSAGGAYNEQFF. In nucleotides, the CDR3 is TGTGCCAGCAGCGCGGGGGGGGCCTACAATGAGCAGTTCTTC.

The CDR3 DNA sequence: TGTGCCAGCAGTCCGTCAGGGGTCCCATCCTACGAGCAGTACTTC. Residues: CASSPSGVPSYEQYF. V and J are TRBV6-1 and TRBJ2-7; possible D gene TRBD1, 6 bases. CDR1 and CDR2 (germline): MNHNS, SASEGT. The CDR3 runs to 15 residues. V was trimmed by 5 bases and J by 1 base, leaving 15 bases between them.

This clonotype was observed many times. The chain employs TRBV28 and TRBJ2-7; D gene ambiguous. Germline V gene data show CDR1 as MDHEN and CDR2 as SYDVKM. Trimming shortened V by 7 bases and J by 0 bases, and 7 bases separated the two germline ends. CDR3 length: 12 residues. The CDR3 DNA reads TGTGCCAGCACCAGCGCCTCCTACGAGCAGTACTTC. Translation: CASTSASYEQYF.

Here the CDR3 DNA reads TGTGCCAGCAGTCCCCGATCGACAGGGGGATATGGCTACACCTTC. It specifies CASSPRSTGGYGYTF. The V and J genes are TRBV12-3 or TRBV12-4 and TRBJ1-2; 9 bases are a match to TRBD1. The CDR3 loop spans 15 amino acids. With V trimmed by 5 bases and J by 5 bases, 9 bases remained unmatched.

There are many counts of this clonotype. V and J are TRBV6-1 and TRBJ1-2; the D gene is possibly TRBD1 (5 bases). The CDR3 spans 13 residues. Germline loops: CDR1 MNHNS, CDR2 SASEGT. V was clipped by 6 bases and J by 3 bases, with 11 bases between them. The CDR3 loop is CASRGSTDYGYTF. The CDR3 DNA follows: TGTGCCAGCAGGGGGTCGACAGACTATGGCTACACCTTC.

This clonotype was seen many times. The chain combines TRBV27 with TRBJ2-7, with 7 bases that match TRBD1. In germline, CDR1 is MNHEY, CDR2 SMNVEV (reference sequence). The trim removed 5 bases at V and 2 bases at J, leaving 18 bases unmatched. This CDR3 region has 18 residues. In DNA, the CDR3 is TGTGCCAGCAGTCGATACAGGGGCTCCGGAATTAAAACCTACGAGCAGTACTTC. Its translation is CASSRYRGSGIKTYEQYF.

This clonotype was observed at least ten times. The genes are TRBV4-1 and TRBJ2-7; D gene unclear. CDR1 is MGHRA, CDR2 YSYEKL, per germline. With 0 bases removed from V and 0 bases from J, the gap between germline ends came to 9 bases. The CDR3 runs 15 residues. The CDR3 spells CASSQDMDGSYEQYF. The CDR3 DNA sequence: TGCGCCAGCAGCCAAGATATGGACGGCTCCTACGAGCAGTACTTC.